This T cell receptor (beta chain) emerged from a study of cytomegalovirus exposure and HLA in healthy donors. CDR1 MNHEY and CDR2 SVGAGI come from the germline V gene. Trimming stripped 6 bases from V and 9 bases from J, with 15 bases between. CDR3 length: 12 amino acids. Produced via immunoSEQ multiplex PCR; TCRdb's table is partial and in-frame only. This sample has over 110,000 clones, with 80% to 90% found just once. V and J are TRBV6-5 and TRBJ2-7; maybe TRBD2 (6 bases). The sample was PBMCs. This clonotype was sampled from a man in his late teens or twenties in good health and CMV-seronegative. The CDR3 nucleotides are TGTGCCAGCAGCCAAAAAGGGACTGCGCAGTACTTC. Translating gives CASSQKGTAQYF.